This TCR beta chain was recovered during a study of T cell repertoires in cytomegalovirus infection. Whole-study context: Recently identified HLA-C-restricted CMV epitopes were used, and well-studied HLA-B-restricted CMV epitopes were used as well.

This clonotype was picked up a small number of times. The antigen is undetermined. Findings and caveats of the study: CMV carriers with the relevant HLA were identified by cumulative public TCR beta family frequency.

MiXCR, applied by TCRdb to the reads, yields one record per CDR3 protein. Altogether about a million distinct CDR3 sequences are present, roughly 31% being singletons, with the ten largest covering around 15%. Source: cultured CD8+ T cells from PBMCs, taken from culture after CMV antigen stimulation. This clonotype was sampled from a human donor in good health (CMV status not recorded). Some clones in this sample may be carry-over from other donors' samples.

The CDR3 bases are TGTGCCAGCAGCACCTACCGGGACAGGGTTGCTGGGGCCAACGTCCTGACTTTC. Translation: CASSTYRDRVAGANVLTF. V is TRBV7-9 and J is TRBJ2-6; 9 bases map to TRBD1. CDR1 and CDR2 (germline): SEHNR, FQNEAQ (reference sequence). V lost 5 bases and J lost 2; bases outside the gene matches: 10. This CDR3 region has 18 residues.